This passage covers 11 T cell receptor beta chains from one sample sequenced in a study of blood T cell repertoires in COVID-19. Libraries were prepared by immunoSEQ multiplex PCR; TCRdb keeps only in-frame clonotypes and omits some of them. This table holds around 300,000 clones, 83% found once. What was sequenced was peripheral blood. The receptors here all came from a woman between 45 and 60 years old who had recovered from COVID-19.

This chain uses TRBV6-8 with TRBJ2-7, with TRBD2 identical over 9 bases. Germline V CDR1 and CDR2: MNHGY, SAAAGT. V gave up 1 base and J gave up 3 bases; unmatched junction bases: 13. The CDR3 sequence is 18 residues long. The CDR3 loop reads CASSYWARSSSGDYEQYF. CDR3 coding DNA: TGTGCCAGCAGTTACTGGGCCCGGTCCTCTAGCGGGGACTACGAGCAGTACTTC.

The chain combines TRBV11-2 with TRBJ1-4; D is perhaps TRBD1 (6 bases). The V and J ends lost 5 bases and 6 bases respectively, with 25 bases between them. The CDR3 has 18 residues. Germline-derived CDR1 and CDR2 are SGHAT and FQNNGV. The DNA for the CDR3 is TGTGCCAGCAGCCCGAAGACAGGATTCACATTCCACGATGAAAAACTGTTTTTT. Its protein product is CASSPKTGFTFHDEKLFF.

The V gene is TRBV6-2 or TRBV6-3, the J gene TRBJ2-1, with 8 bases lining up with TRBD1. This CDR3 has 15 amino acids. Germline V gives CDR1 MNHEY, CDR2 SVGEGT. The V and J ends lost 5 bases and 5 bases, in that order; junction bases with no gene match: 8. The CDR3 DNA reads TGTGCCAGCAGTCGTCCAGGGGGCTGGGACAATGAGCAGTTCTTC. Translating gives CASSRPGGWDNEQFF.

V gene TRBV7-2 combines with J gene TRBJ2-5, with TRBD1 identical over 9 bases. J gave up 7 bases and V 3 bases, and 12 bases lay outside the gene matches. The CDR3 contains 16 residues. The germline gives CDR1 SGHTA, CDR2 FQGNSA. CDR3 bases: TGTGCCAGCAGCTTTGCTACCGGGACAGGGAAGGGGACCCAGTACTTC. Translation gives CASSFATGTGKGTQYF.

The chain has TRBV28 and TRBJ2-1, with D tentatively TRBD2 (5 bases). Trimming shortened V by 7 bases and J by 3 bases, and 10 bases separated the two germline ends. Germline lookup yields CDR1 MDHEN and CDR2 SYDVKM. The CDR3 sequence is 13 residues long. The CDR3 region has the DNA TGTGCCAGCATCGAGGGAAACTACAATGAGCAGTTCTTC. This translates into CASIEGNYNEQFF.

The chain employs TRBV6-5 and TRBJ2-5; TRBD2 aligns across 8 bases. Germline V lookup: CDR1 MNHEY, CDR2 SVGAGI. Germline trimming cut 1 base from V and 5 bases from J; bases unmatched to any gene: 9. This CDR3 region has 16 residues. The CDR3 DNA sequence: TGTGCCAGCAGTTACTGGAGCGGGAGCGCCGGGGAGACCCAGTACTTC. This encodes CASSYWSGSAGETQYF.

Comment on this clone: One junction end disagrees with the germline gene, perhaps due to a read error. The chain recombines TRBV2 with TRBJ2-5; weak D call: TRBD1 (6 bases). Germline assignment: CDR1 SNHLY and CDR2 FYNNEI. This CDR3 contains 13 residues. Here the CDR3 reads CVSSVDRQETQYF. The DNA for the CDR3 is TGTGTCAGCAGTGTGGACAGACAAGAGACCCAGTACTTC.

This CDR3 is CASSLATLAGNNEQFF. CDR3 DNA: TGTGCCAGCAGCTTAGCGACACTAGCGGGGAACAATGAGCAGTTCTTC. The chain links TRBV7-2 to TRBJ2-1; 10 positions match TRBD2. Germline CDR1 and CDR2: SGHTA and FQGNSA. This CDR3 region has 16 residues. J was trimmed by 5 bases and V by 0 bases; bases with no gene match: 4.

The chain uses TRBV28 and TRBJ1-2; tentative D call: TRBD1 (6 bases). The ends were cut back, 6 bases at V and 6 bases at J, with 14 bases in the middle. The germline V gene encodes CDR1 MDHEN and CDR2 SYDVKM. The CDR3 spans 13 residues. As DNA, the CDR3 is TGTGCCAGCAGCTTAGACAGGCCGGATGGCTACACCTTC. This encodes CASSLDRPDGYTF.

This clone was recorded once. The rearrangement joins TRBV2 to TRBJ1-1; the D is unclear. Trimming removed 6 bases from V and 7 bases from J, with 12 bases in between. The CDR3 runs 12 residues. Per the germline V gene, CDR1 is SNHLY and CDR2 is FYNNEI. CDR3 in DNA: TGTGCCAGCAGCGCGCTTCCTAGTGAAGCTTTCTTT. Amino acids: CASSALPSEAFF.

This clone was counted between two and nine times. The rearrangement joins TRBV6-2 or TRBV6-3 to TRBJ2-7, with TRBD1 matching over 8 bases. Germline V gene data show CDR1 as MNHEY and CDR2 as SVGEGT. J lost 2 bases, V lost 4 bases, and 4 bases had no gene match. There are 14 residues in the CDR3. The CDR3 DNA reads TGTGCCAGCAGTTCAACAGGGGGGCCCTACGAGCAGTACTTC. Amino acid sequence: CASSSTGGPYEQYF.